A selection of T cell receptor beta chains follows, all from one sample in a study of regulatory and conventional T cells in RAG deficiency. Assay used: immunoSEQ multiplex PCR; TCRdb lists only in-frame clones, some missing. In the table there are tens of thousands of clones, about 91% of which are singletons. This sample also belongs to another study, concerning regulatory T cells.

Sequenced sample: CD8+ T cells sorted from blood. Source of these receptors: a human donor in good health. CDR3s include the opening cysteine and the closing phenylalanine or tryptophan. A D gene is named only where the DNA matches it firmly. Clone size, where shown, is once, few, many, or a class for clones that have expanded.

d_call	v_call	j_call	clone_size	cdr3_aa	cdr3_nt
TRBD1	TRBV30	TRBJ1-1	once	CAWSVDRGLTEAFF	TGTGCCTGGAGTGTAGACAGGGGTTTGACTGAAGCTTTCTTT
NA	TRBV14	TRBJ2-5	NA	CASSQDLGPQETQYF	TGTGCCAGCAGCCAAGATTTGGGACCTCAAGAGACCCAGTACTTC
NA	TRBV14	TRBJ1-1	NA	CASSQDLGAEAFF	TGTGCCAGCAGCCAAGATTTAGGGGCTGAAGCTTTCTTT
TRBD1	TRBV5-1	TRBJ1-2	NA	CASSLWTGGTYGYTF	TGCGCCAGCAGCTTGTGGACAGGGGGCACCTATGGCTACACCTTC
NA	TRBV7-2	TRBJ1-3	NA	CASSPLFGNTIYF	TGTGCCAGCAGCCCACTGTTTGGGAACACCATATATTTT
TRBD2	TRBV9	TRBJ2-5	NA	CASSVTRLAETQYF	TGTGCCAGCAGCGTGACACGACTAGCAGAGACCCAGTACTTC
NA	TRBV7-8	TRBJ2-7	NA	CASSSRDEQYF	TGTGCCAGCAGCTCGCGGGATGAGCAGTACTTC
TRBD2	TRBV7-8	TRBJ2-1	NA	CASSLEGLAGGALNEQFF	TGTGCCAGCAGCTTAGAGGGACTAGCGGGAGGTGCCTTAAATGAGCAGTTCTTC
NA	TRBV7-3	TRBJ2-7	NA	CASSTNRFSQQYF	TGTGCCAGCAGCACCAACCGGTTTAGCCAGCAGTACTTC
NA	TRBV7-6	TRBJ2-7	NA	CASSSAGASYEQYF	TGTGCCAGCAGCTCGGCCGGGGCTTCCTACGAGCAGTACTTC
NA	TRBV5-1	TRBJ2-7	once	CASSRGDEAYEQYF	TGCGCCAGCAGCCGAGGGGACGAAGCCTACGAGCAGTACTTC
NA	TRBV5-4	TRBJ2-7	few	CASSLDSQSSYEQYF	TGTGCCAGCAGCTTGGACAGTCAGAGCTCCTACGAGCAGTACTTC
TRBD2	TRBV29-1	TRBJ2-1	NA	CSVVLLAGGRKNEQFF	TGCAGCGTTGTATTACTAGCGGGAGGGAGGAAAAATGAGCAGTTCTTC
TRBD1	TRBV6-5	TRBJ2-5	NA	CASSQKTGQETQYF	TGTGCCAGCAGTCAAAAGACAGGGCAAGAGACCCAGTACTTC
NA	TRBV5-4	TRBJ2-1	NA	CASSLGQATYNEQFF	TGTGCCAGCAGCTTGGGGCAGGCTACCTACAATGAGCAGTTCTTC